Detailed here is one TCR beta chain. No antigen is known for it. There are no base qualities to consult, and no much larger clone falls within one base. Using the deep immunoSEQ assay, TCR CDR3 regions were amplified from genomic DNA by multiplex PCR. Extracted genomic DNA from each cell subset was spread evenly across all wells of several immunoSEQ 96-well plates, with each plate serving as a replicate. For sorted subsets, roughly 190 ng of genomic DNA, equivalent to 30,000 or so T cell genomes, went into each replicate PCR. Purified libraries were quantified with a Qubit 3.0 fluorometer, sized on a Bioanalyzer 2100, and re-quantified with the KAPA Library Quantification kit. Each immunoSEQ 96-well plate was sequenced on its own single-read 150-cycle Illumina NextSeq 550 flow cell. Per the source publication's procedure: Because the immunoSEQ output held only junctional sequences and lacked quality scores, the filtering could not match the filtering applied to full-length reads. Sequences were annotated with PyIR, a Python wrapper for IgBLAST v1.9, and V/J genes and CDR3 were assigned using IMGT germline references. Reads were filtered out if the reads had weak V/J assignments (E-value above 1e-6), no CDR3, stop codons, out-of-frame junctions, or ambiguous translated residues. A V3J clonotype was defined by an identical inferred V gene, J gene, and CDR3 amino acid sequence. To compute the percentage overlap between repertoires, the number of shared unique clonotypes was divided by the size of the smaller repertoire. Richness of each repertoire was evaluated using RTK rarefaction, the Chao1 estimator, and Recon v2.1 estimates of unobserved clonotypes. Generation probabilities were computed with OLGA for all TCRbeta clonotypes obtained by the gDNA method from a handful of donors. In TCRdb, the immuneACCESS table is reduced to in-frame sequences with V and J assigned. These tables do not hold every clone; where another copy was compared, an unresolved V gene accounts for under half, and the others remain unexplained. D and trimming come from the DNA, and the V and J calls and clone size come from that table. This sample comprises over a million clones, around 78% of them detected only once. Roughly 0.61% of the sample lies in the top ten.

V drops 4 bases and J drops 0 bases, leaving 6 bases in between. The germline V gene supplies CDR1 SGHDN and CDR2 FVKESK. Reading from cysteine to phenylalanine, the CDR3 counts 13 amino acids. The kept DNA is CDR3 alone, 39 bases in frame from the first base. This specimen belongs to a study of shared clonotypes between healthy human individuals (dated by TCRdb to the early 2020s). Concerning the study at large: The cohort comprised a couple of women and a few men aged 18 to 49 years. Per donor, three plates each were used for CD4 naive and CD4 memory, two for CD8 naive, and one for CD8 memory. To estimate repertoire size and how much clonotype sharing occurs between individuals, the study deeply sequenced the blood TCR repertoires of five healthy adults. Different laboratories and diverse techniques were used to prepare libraries and sequence TCR repertoires, to increase sequencing depth and limit assay-specific biases. Leukapheresis yielded between about 0.85 and 10 billion PBMCs per donor. Paper-wide results and their limitations: Incomplete sequencing was indicated by rarefaction of sorted-subset datasets, despite the large sequencing depth. Because the study included only a small number of donors, the genetic and exposure-history diversity represented was limited. Higher generation probabilities were observed for clonotypes shared by all four sorted-subset donors than for non-shared clonotypes. Sampling was restricted to blood, and TCR repertoires in tissues likely differ from the TCR repertoires found in blood. Pairwise subsampling indicated that sequencing depth was expected to affect the degree of clonotype sharing among donors. Naive subsets generally had larger estimated clonotype richness than memory subsets did. Sharing across several donors was observed for 4.5% to 6.5% of naive CD4, around 3.5% of naive CD8, 2.3% of memory CD4, and roughly 0.4% of memory CD8 clonotypes.

The donors were healthy, HIV-negative adults with no recently reported acute infections or vaccinations. Every donor was a Caucasian adult living in Nashville, Tennessee, USA. CD4+ T cells were enriched through magnetic negative selection, after which naive cells were positively selected on CD45RA and the remaining negative fraction served as the memory subset. Blood was collected by leukapheresis, and PBMCs were isolated by Ficoll-Histopaque density gradient centrifugation and then cryopreserved in liquid nitrogen vapor phase. Purity and quantity of every magnetically sorted T cell population were checked by analytical flow cytometry. From each sorted fraction, genomic DNA was isolated and quantified by UV absorbance on a Nanodrop 2000c.

The sequence was obtained from a man aged 18 to 30 in good health. Some clones in this sample may be carry-over from other donors' samples. Sequences were obtained from memory CD4+ T cells from PBMCs. This specimen's cell subset or site label, per the study, means: CD45RA-negative fraction. The chain joins TRBV14 to TRBJ1-1; the D gene assignment is ambiguous. The DNA is as follows: TGTGCCAGCAGCCTTAGCATGAACACTGAAGCTTTCTTT. It translates to CASSLSMNTEAFF.